This entry concerns a single T cell receptor (beta chain). No antigen is known for it. No qualities accompany the bases; no much larger clone lies one base away. Healthy HIV-negative adults with no recently reported acute infections or vaccinations were included as donors. All donors were Caucasian adults living in Nashville, Tennessee, USA. Magnetic negative selection was used to enrich CD4+ T cells, after which naive cells were positively selected on CD45RA and the negative fraction became the memory subset. After blood collection by leukapheresis, PBMCs were isolated using Ficoll-Histopaque density gradient centrifugation and then cryopreserved in the vapor phase of liquid nitrogen. Analytical flow cytometry was used to check the purity and quantity of every magnetically sorted T cell population. Genomic DNA was isolated from every sorted fraction and measured by UV absorbance on a Nanodrop 2000c.

TCR CDR3 regions were amplified from genomic DNA by multiplex PCR using the deep immunoSEQ assay. Genomic DNA extracted from each cell subset was distributed evenly over all wells of several immunoSEQ 96-well plates, and each plate served as one replicate. For sorted subsets, approximately 210 ng genomic DNA, equal to 30,000 to 35,000 T cell genomes, was loaded into each replicate PCR. Purified libraries were measured with a Qubit 3.0 fluorometer, size-checked on a Bioanalyzer 2100, and measured again with the KAPA Library Quantification kit. Each immunoSEQ 96-well plate was sequenced on its own single-read 150-cycle Illumina NextSeq 550 flow cell. The published analysis was carried out like this. The immunoSEQ output contained only junctional sequences without quality scores, so filtering could not match that applied to full-length reads. To assign V/J genes and CDR3, sequences were annotated against IMGT germline references using PyIR, a Python wrapper for IgBLAST v1.9. Reads with weak V/J assignments (E-value above 1e-6), missing CDR3, stop codons, out-of-frame junctions, or ambiguous translated residues were removed. V3J clonotypes were defined as sequences sharing the same inferred V gene, J gene, and CDR3 amino acid sequence. Percentage overlap between repertoires was computed as shared unique clonotypes divided by the size of the smaller repertoire. Repertoire richness was assessed with RTK rarefaction, the Chao1 estimator, and Recon v2.1 estimates of unobserved clonotypes. For all TCRbeta clonotypes obtained by the gDNA method from four donors, generation probabilities were computed with OLGA. The table comes from immuneACCESS by way of TCRdb, which keeps in-frame sequences with V and J called. Part of the clones is missing from these tables; in studies checked, under half for an unresolved V gene and the rest for unknown reasons. V and J calls and clone size are copied from that table; D and trimming were computed from the DNA. This sample gives more than 2,000,000 clones in total; around 90% of them show up just once. The top ten clones comprise around 0.14% of the sample.

The data derive from a study of shared clonotypes between healthy human individuals (dated by TCRdb to between 2020 and 2021). A note on the overall study: A few men and a couple of women, aged 18 to 49 years, made up the cohort. Each donor's leukapheresis produced roughly between roughly 0.94 and 9.5 billion PBMCs. Different laboratories and diverse techniques were used to prepare libraries and sequence TCR repertoires, to increase sequencing depth and limit assay-specific biases. Per donor, three plates each were used for CD4 naive and CD4 memory, two for CD8 naive, and one for CD8 memory. To estimate repertoire size and how much clonotype sharing occurs between individuals, the study deeply sequenced the blood TCR repertoires of several healthy adults.

Broader findings and caveats from the paper: Pairwise subsampling led to the expectation that sequencing depth would affect the degree of clonotype sharing among donors. Because the study included a small number of donors, the genetic and exposure-history diversity represented was limited. Compared with non-shared clonotypes, clonotypes shared by all four sorted-subset donors had higher generation probabilities. Naive subsets generally had larger estimated clonotype richness than memory subsets did. Only blood was sampled, and tissue TCR repertoires likely differ from those in blood. Rarefaction of sorted-subset datasets indicated incomplete sequencing despite the large sequencing depth. When a handful of donors were compared, the shared fraction of clonotypes was about 5% for naive CD4, less than 4% for naive CD8, roughly 2.5% for memory CD4, and 0.4% for memory CD8.

Sequenced input: naive CD4+ T cells sorted from blood. The cell subset or site label here, explained by the study, means: CD45RA+ positively selected. This receptor was identified in a young man in good health.

CDR3 sequence: CASSPSWTGNTEAFF. The sequence in DNA is TGTGCCAGCTCACCCTCCTGGACAGGGAACACTGAAGCTTTCTTT. The chain employs TRBV18 and TRBJ1-1; 7 bases in the junction line up with TRBD1. The cysteine opens and the phenylalanine closes a CDR3 of 15 amino acids. The CDR3 DNA has 45 bases and is translated from base 1. The germline V gene encodes CDR1 KGHSH and CDR2 LQKENI. The V end gives up 3 bases and the J end 1 base, leaving 5 bases in the junction not matched to a gene. Reference TRBV18 and TRBJ1-1 genes cover what lies past the CDR3, so the full variable domain is NAGVMQNPRHLVRRRGQEARLRCSPMKGHSHVYWYRQLPEEGLKFMVYLQKENIIDESGMPKERFSAEFPKEGPSILRIQQVVRGDSAAYFCASSPSWTGNTEAFFGQGTRLTVV.